This T cell receptor beta chain was found in a study of control samples from healthy donors and cancer patients. Germline CDR1 reads SGHRS; CDR2 reads YFSETQ. This CDR3 is 15 amino acids long. J gave up 0 bases and V 0 bases, and 1 base lay outside the gene matches. The protocol was immunoSEQ multiplex PCR, while the TCRdb copy is restricted to in-frame clones and leaves out a portion. Of around 250,000 clones listed, roughly 87% are singletons. The TCR comes from a woman aged 60-75 years with lung cancer. Sequencing was done on a sample of PBMCs. The rearrangement uses TRBV5-1 and TRBJ2-5; 8 bases fit TRBD2. CDR3 DNA sequence: TGCGCCAGCAGCTTGGAGGGACTAGACCAAGAGACCCAGTACTTC. Encoded protein: CASSLEGLDQETQYF.